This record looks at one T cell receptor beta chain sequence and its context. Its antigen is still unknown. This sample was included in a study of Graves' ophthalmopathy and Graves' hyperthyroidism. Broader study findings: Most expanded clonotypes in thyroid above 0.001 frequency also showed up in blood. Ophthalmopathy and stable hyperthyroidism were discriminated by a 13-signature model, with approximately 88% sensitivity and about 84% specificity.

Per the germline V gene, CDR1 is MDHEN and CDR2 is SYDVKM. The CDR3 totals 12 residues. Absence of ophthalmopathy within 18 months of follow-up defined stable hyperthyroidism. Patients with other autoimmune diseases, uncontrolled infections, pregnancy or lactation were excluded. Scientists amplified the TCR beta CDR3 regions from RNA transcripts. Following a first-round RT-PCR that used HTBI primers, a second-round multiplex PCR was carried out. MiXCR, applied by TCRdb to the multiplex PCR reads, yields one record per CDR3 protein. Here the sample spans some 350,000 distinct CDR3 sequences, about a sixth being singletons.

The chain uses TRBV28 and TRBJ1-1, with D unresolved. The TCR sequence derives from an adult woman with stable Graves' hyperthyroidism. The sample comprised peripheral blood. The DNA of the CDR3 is TGTGTCGCGTTTCAAGGGAACACTGAAGCTTTCTTT. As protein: CVAFQGNTEAFF.